The rows below give T cell receptor beta chains drawn from one sample of a study of cytomegalovirus exposure and HLA in healthy donors. Produced via immunoSEQ multiplex PCR; TCRdb's table is partial and in-frame only. The repertoire has roughly 150,000 clones, approximately 78% of them found once; the top ten carry roughly 4.3%. The sequencing sample was made of PBMCs. The receptors come from a middle-aged woman in good health and CMV-seropositive. Both conserved end residues are part of each CDR3. D genes are given only for firm matches. Clone size is not always given. Where it is, it says once, few, many or a class for expanded clones.

j_call | clone_size | v_call | cdr3_length | d_call | cdr3_nt | cdr3_aa
TRBJ2-7 | . | TRBV6-6 | 15 | TRBD2 | TGTGCCAGCAGTTCCCTGGGGAGGGCCTGGAACGAGCAGTACTTC | CASSSLGRAWNEQYF
TRBJ2-3 | few | TRBV28 | 16 | . | TGTGCCAGCAGTTTGAGAGGACAGCGCTTCACAGATACGCAGTATTTT | CASSLRGQRFTDTQYF
TRBJ1-1 | . | TRBV6-1 | 15 | TRBD1 | TGTGCCAGCAGCTGGGACAGCCTGGGGAACACTGAAGCTTTCTTT | CASSWDSLGNTEAFF
TRBJ2-7 | . | TRBV7-9 | 15 | . | TGTGCCAGCAGCTTAGCGCTGACAGACTCCTACGAGCAGTACTTC | CASSLALTDSYEQYF
TRBJ2-5 | few | TRBV5-1 | 13 | . | TGCGCCAGCAGCGCCGCCACGGTTGGGACCCAGTACTTC | CASSAATVGTQYF
TRBJ2-7 | . | TRBV27 | 14 | . | TGTGCCAGCAGGGGACTTTGGAGCTCCTACGAGCAGTACTTC | CASRGLWSSYEQYF
TRBJ2-7 | . | TRBV23-1 | 15 | . | TGCGCCAGCAGTCAATTTTTAGGGAGAGGTTACGAGCAGTACTTC | CASSQFLGRGYEQYF
TRBJ1-2 | . | TRBV28 | 13 | TRBD1 | TGTGCCAGCAGCCCTACAGGGGAAGATGGCTACACCTTC | CASSPTGEDGYTF
TRBJ2-5 | . | TRBV4-3 | 15 | . | TGCGCCAGCAGCCAGGGGGATCGGACAGAAGAGACCCAGTACTTC | CASSQGDRTEETQYF
TRBJ2-3 | . | TRBV5-1 | 13 | . | TGCGCCAGCAGCTTGAACGTAGAGGATACGCAGTATTTT | CASSLNVEDTQYF